Presented here are 22 T cell receptor beta chains from one specimen sequenced in a study of T-cell memory formation after mild COVID-19. TCRdb analysed the 5' RACE reads with MiXCR anew, one entry per CDR3 protein. The sample carries fewer than 400,000 distinct CDR3 sequences, 10% to 15% recorded once. Sequenced input: PBMCs or a T cell subset sorted from them (not recorded which). These receptors came from a young man who had mild COVID-19 (a few samples of this study predate the infection). Cell type and time point are not known.

This clonotype was recorded a few times. The V call is TRBV5-1, the J call TRBJ2-7; 9 bases map to TRBD1. The CDR3 consists of 14 residues. Per germline, CDR1 SGHRS and CDR2 YFSETQ. With V trimmed by 3 bases and J by 5 bases, 6 bases remained unmatched. Written as DNA, the CDR3 is TGCGCCAGCAGCTGGGGGACAGGGCACAACGAGCAGTACGTC. Its protein product is CASSWGTGHNEQYV.

This clonotype was seen a handful of times. The chain couples TRBV6-5 to TRBJ2-3; a weak D match, TRBD2 (7 bases). This CDR3 is 15 amino acids long. Germline loops: CDR1 MNHEY, CDR2 SVGAGI. V was trimmed by 2 bases and J by 3 bases, leaving 12 bases between them. The CDR3 DNA follows: TGTGCCAGCAGTTACAAGGGGGGAGGGACAGATACGCAGTATTTT. Its translation: CASSYKGGGTDTQYF.

This clonotype was seen repeatedly, ten times or more. The V call is TRBV24-1, the J call TRBJ2-1; 7 bases match TRBD1. CDR3 length equals 15 residues. Germline CDR1 KGHDR, CDR2 SFDVKD. V shed 4 bases and J 7 bases; nucleotides not matched to a gene: 9. CDR3 nucleotides: TGTGCCACCAGTGAGCTCCGACAGGGAAGGAATGAGCAGTTCTTC. This translates into CATSELRQGRNEQFF.

This clonotype was seen more than once but under ten times. The chain links TRBV6-5 to TRBJ1-4; TRBD1 might be the D (5 bases). V dropped 6 bases and J dropped 2 bases, with 16 bases sitting between them. The CDR3 loop spans 16 amino acids. Germline V gives CDR1 MNHEY, CDR2 SVGAGI. CDR3 coding DNA: TGTGCCAGCAGGCCTCAGGGCGGTGGCACTAATGAAAAACTGTTTTTT. It is translated as CASRPQGGGTNEKLFF.

This chain uses TRBV28 with TRBJ1-6; the match to TRBD1 covers 11 bases. The CDR3 covers 17 residues. V lost 5 bases and J lost 0; bases outside the gene matches: 3. CDR1 and CDR2 from the germline V gene are MDHEN and SYDVKM. CDR3 residues: CASSPGTGGSYNSPLHF. As DNA, the CDR3 is TGTGCCAGCAGTCCCGGGACAGGGGGCTCCTATAATTCACCCCTCCACTTT. The whole variable domain, filled in from reference TRBV28 and TRBJ1-6, reads DVKVTQSSRYLVKRTGEKVFLECVQDMDHENMFWYRQDPGLGLRLIYFSYDVKMKEKGDIPEGYSVSREKKERFSLILESASTNQTSMYLCASSPGTGGSYNSPLHFGNGTRLTVT.

Only a few counts were recorded for this clonotype. V is TRBV7-2 and J is TRBJ1-2; the D is unclear. Germline CDR1 is SGHTA and CDR2 is FQGNSA. The ends were cut back, 4 bases at V and 2 bases at J, with 11 bases in the middle. This CDR3 has 14 residues. The chain's CDR3 is CASSSPGRNYGYTF. The CDR3 DNA reads as TGTGCCAGCAGCTCCCCCGGACGGAACTATGGCTACACCTTC.

The V call is TRBV20-1, the J call TRBJ2-5; D might be TRBD1 (6 bases). Per the germline V gene, CDR1 is DFQATT and CDR2 is SNEGSKA (reference sequence). Trimming removed 4 bases from V and 0 bases from J, with 15 bases in between. The CDR3 runs to 15 residues. CDR3 protein: CSATQGRAYQETQYF. The CDR3 DNA is TGCAGTGCTACCCAGGGGCGTGCGTACCAAGAGACCCAGTACTTC.

The rearrangement joins TRBV6-6 to TRBJ1-1; D gene ambiguous. The V end lost 5 bases, the J end lost 8 bases, and 24 bases lay between the germline ends. The germline V gene has CDR1 MNHNY and CDR2 SVGAGI (reference sequence). There are 16 residues in the CDR3. Here the CDR3 DNA reads TGTGCCAGCAGTACCCCGTTCGCCCGGGGATGGATAGAAGCTTTCTTT. Translation gives CASSTPFARGWIEAFF.

This clonotype was counted only a few times. The chain recombines TRBV4-3 with TRBJ1-6, with D perhaps TRBD1 (5 bases). This CDR3 contains 16 residues. V was pared by 1 base and J by 7 bases, with 14 bases between. CDR1 LGHNA and CDR2 YSLEER come from the germline V gene. CDR3 sequence reads: CASSQGVRVLNSPLHF. The CDR3 DNA reads as TGCGCCAGCAGCCAAGGCGTCAGGGTACTAAATTCACCCCTCCACTTT.

The chain combines TRBV6-2 or TRBV6-3 with TRBJ1-5, with 8 positions matching TRBD1. J was trimmed by 6 bases and V by 10 bases; bases with no gene match: 8. The CDR3 extends over 13 amino acids. CDR1 and CDR2 from the germline V gene are MNHEY and SVGEGT. The CDR3 DNA reads TGTGCCATCGCAGACAGGGGCGTTCAGCCCCAGCATTTT. Translated: CAIADRGVQPQHF.

This clonotype was observed a few times. CDR3 sequence reads: CASSLGEDEFF. In DNA form, the CDR3 reads TGTGCCAGCAGTTTAGGGGAGGACGAGTTCTTC. The chain is built from TRBV12-3 or TRBV12-4 and TRBJ2-1; perhaps TRBD2 as D (6 bases). Trimming took off 1 base at V and 14 bases at J, with 9 bases between the two ends. This CDR3 region has 11 residues.

Only a few counts were recorded for this clonotype. This rearrangement joins TRBV20-1 to TRBJ2-7, with D tentatively TRBD2 (5 bases). Germline V gene data show CDR1 as DFQATT and CDR2 as SNEGSKA (reference sequence). The germline V and J ends were trimmed by 4 bases and 3 bases, with 19 bases remaining between them. CDR3 length equals 15 residues. CDR3 sequence (DNA): TGCAGTGCTACCACCAGCCGGGGTTCTCTCTACGAGCAGTACGTC. It is translated as CSATTSRGSLYEQYV.

This clonotype was seen only a few times. The CDR3 nucleotides are TGTGCCACCAGCAGAGATTTGGCAGGGGTCTACAATGAGCAGTTCTTC. This translates into CATSRDLAGVYNEQFF. The V and J genes are TRBV15 and TRBJ2-1, with a tentative D call TRBD1 (6 bases). The CDR3 runs 16 residues. V gave up 0 bases and J gave up 3 bases, with 12 bases separating them. The germline V gene encodes CDR1 LNHNV and CDR2 YYDKDF (reference sequence).

The chain uses TRBV7-3 and TRBJ2-3; D is unresolved. Germline loops: CDR1 SGHTA, CDR2 FQGTGA. Trimming cost V 8 bases and J 2 bases, with 5 bases left between them. The CDR3 length is 11 residues. The CDR3 nucleotides read TGTGCCAGCGACGACACAGATACGCAGTATTTT. Translating gives CASDDTDTQYF.

J is TRBJ2-3 and V is TRBV20-1; D is perhaps TRBD2 (6 bases). In germline, CDR1 is DFQATT, CDR2 SNEGSKA (reference sequence). The V and J ends lost 3 bases and 2 bases respectively, with 9 bases between them. The CDR3 extends over 13 amino acids. Here the CDR3 reads CSASGGYTDTQYF. CDR3 coding DNA: TGCAGTGCTAGCGGGGGTTACACAGATACGCAGTATTTT.

V is TRBV7-9 and J is TRBJ2-7; a possible D gene is TRBD2 (5 bases). The CDR3 is 13 amino acids. CDR1 is SEHNR and CDR2 is FQNEAQ in the germline V gene (reference sequence). V lost 3 bases and J lost 2, with 8 bases in between. The CDR3 spells CASSFDGAYEQYF. In nucleotides, the CDR3 is TGTGCCAGCAGCTTCGACGGGGCCTACGAGCAGTACTTC. The variable domain in full, with the rest retrieved from reference TRBV7-9 and TRBJ2-7, is DTGVSQNPRHKITKRGQNVTFRCDPISEHNRLYWYRQTLGQGPEFLTYFQNEAQLEKSRLLSDRFSAERPKGSFSTLEIQRTEQGDSAMYLCASSFDGAYEQYFGPGTRLTVT.

This clonotype was seen a few times. V usage is TRBV4-1 and J usage is TRBJ2-2; 7 bases match TRBD1. Looked up from germline, CDR1 is MGHRA and CDR2 is YSYEKL. The CDR3 length is 17 residues. V dropped 1 base and J dropped 2; count of bases not matched to a gene: 7. The CDR3 sequence is CASSQADGTANTGELFF. As DNA, the CDR3 is TGCGCCAGCAGCCAAGCAGATGGGACAGCAAACACCGGGGAGCTGTTTTTT.

There are many counts of this clonotype. The V and J genes are TRBV9 and TRBJ2-3; D gene unclear. Germline V lookup: CDR1 SGDLS, CDR2 YYNGEE. CDR3 length: 19 residues. V lost 4 bases and J lost 2, with 26 bases in between. CDR3 nucleotides: TGTGCCAGCAGCCCCAGTCCCATACCCCTCGGTGCGCCCACAGATACGCAGTATTTT. Its translation is CASSPSPIPLGAPTDTQYF. The variable domain in full, completed from reference TRBV9 and TRBJ2-3, reads DSGVTQTPKHLITATGQRVTLRCSPRSGDLSVYWYQQSLDQGLQFLIQYYNGEERAKGNILERFSAQQFPDLHSELNLSSLELGDSALYFCASSPSPIPLGAPTDTQYFGPGTRLTVL.

V and J are TRBV7-3 and TRBJ2-2; 8 positions match TRBD2. V gave up 2 bases and J gave up 7 bases; unmatched junction bases: 9. CDR3 length: 16 amino acids. Germline V gene lookup returns CDR1 SGHTA and CDR2 FQGTGA. The CDR3 spells CASSLAGGLFFGELFF. Written as DNA, the CDR3 is TGTGCCAGCAGCTTAGCGGGGGGACTTTTTTTCGGGGAGCTGTTTTTT.

This clonotype has just a few counts. V gene TRBV6-5 combines with J gene TRBJ2-3; D may be TRBD1 (5 bases). The CDR3 is 16 amino acids. V lost 0 bases and J 3 bases, leaving 13 bases between the germline ends. Per germline, CDR1 MNHEY and CDR2 SVGAGI. The chain's CDR3 is CASSYSVWGATDTQYF. CDR3 bases: TGTGCCAGCAGTTACTCGGTCTGGGGCGCGACAGATACGCAGTATTTT.

This clonotype was counted between two and nine times. The V call is TRBV6-2 or TRBV6-3, the J call TRBJ1-5; D remains ambiguous. Germline V gene data show CDR1 as MNHEY and CDR2 as SVGEGT. The CDR3 is made up of 14 amino acids. Between the trimmed V and J ends, which lost 2 bases and 0 bases, there was a span of 5 bases. DNA of the CDR3: TGTGCCAGCAGTTACCGCCTTAGCAATCAGCCCCAGCATTTT. This gives the protein CASSYRLSNQPQHF.

The V gene is TRBV6-2 or TRBV6-3, the J gene TRBJ2-5; unclear D gene. The germline V gene has CDR1 MNHEY and CDR2 SVGEGT. V was trimmed by 6 bases and J by 3 bases, leaving 14 bases between them. This CDR3 region has 14 residues. The CDR3 DNA reads TGTGCCAGCAGAGAGATTAACACCAAAGAGACCCAGTACTTC. It yields the protein CASREINTKETQYF.